This TCR beta chain was captured by sequencing in a study of response to subunit inactivated influenza vaccine. This CDR3 region has 10 residues. V lost 6 bases and J 6 bases, leaving 8 bases between the germline ends. CDR1 and CDR2 from the germline V gene are DFQATT and SNEGSKA (reference sequence). TCRdb reanalysed the RT-PCR reads using MiXCR and keeps one entry per CDR3 protein. The table includes more than 600,000 distinct CDR3 sequences, roughly 20% detected once. This clonotype appeared a few times. Its antigen is still unknown. Findings and caveats of the study: Each seasonal flu vaccination may recruit only limited new T cells, authors suggested.

This TCR derives from a man over 45 who received an inactivated influenza vaccine. The chain links TRBV20-1 to TRBJ1-1; D call uncertain. The source material was PBMCs from blood, sampled around 5 days after vaccination. The CDR3 loop reads CSAISSEAFF. The CDR3 DNA reads TGCAGTGCCATAAGCTCTGAAGCTTTCTTT.